The sequence of this TCR beta chain was determined in a study of T-cell memory formation after mild COVID-19. Study-level background: Largely, TCR clusters stayed within a single donor.

This clonotype came up a few times. The V gene's germline CDR1 is SQVTM and CDR2 ANQGSEA. The V and J ends lost 6 bases and 4 bases respectively, with 9 bases between them. CDR3 length: 11 residues. A 5'RACE reaction primed in the constant segment made cDNA libraries of TCR alpha and TCR beta, and these carried sample barcodes and UMIs. TCRdb analysed the 5' RACE reads with MiXCR anew, one entry per CDR3 protein. Of about 150,000 distinct CDR3 sequences detected, roughly 28% appear once; the ten largest clones hold 9.5% to 15%. The chain joins TRBV29-1 to TRBJ2-5; D might be TRBD2 (5 bases). The sequenced sample consisted of PBMCs or a T cell subset sorted from them (not recorded which). This receptor was identified in an adult woman who had mild COVID-19 (a few samples of this study predate the infection). Cell type and time point are not known. CDR3 in DNA: TGCAGCGTCTCGGACTTAGAGACCCAGTACTTC. Residues: CSVSDLETQYF.